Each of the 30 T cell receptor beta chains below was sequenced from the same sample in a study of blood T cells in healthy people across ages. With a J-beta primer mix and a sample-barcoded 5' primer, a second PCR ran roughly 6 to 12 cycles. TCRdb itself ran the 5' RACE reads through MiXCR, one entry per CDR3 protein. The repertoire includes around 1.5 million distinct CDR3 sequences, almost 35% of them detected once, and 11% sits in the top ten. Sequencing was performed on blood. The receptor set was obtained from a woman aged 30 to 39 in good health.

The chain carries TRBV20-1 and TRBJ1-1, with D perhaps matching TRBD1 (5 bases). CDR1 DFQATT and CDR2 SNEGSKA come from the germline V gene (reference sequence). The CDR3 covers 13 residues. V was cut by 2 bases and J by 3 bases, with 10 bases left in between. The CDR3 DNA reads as TGCAGTGCTAGATTCGGGACCTACACTGAAGCTTTCTTT. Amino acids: CSARFGTYTEAFF.

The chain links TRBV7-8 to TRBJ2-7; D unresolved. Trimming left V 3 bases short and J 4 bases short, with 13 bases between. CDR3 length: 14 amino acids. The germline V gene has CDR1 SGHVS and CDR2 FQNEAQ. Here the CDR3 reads CASSFTEIYYEQYF. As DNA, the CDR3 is TGTGCCAGCAGCTTCACGGAGATCTATTACGAGCAGTACTTC.

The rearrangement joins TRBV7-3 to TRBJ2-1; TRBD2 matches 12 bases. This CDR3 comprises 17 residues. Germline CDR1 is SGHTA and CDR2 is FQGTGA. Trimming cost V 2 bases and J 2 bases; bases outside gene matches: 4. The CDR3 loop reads CASSLSASGRAYNEQFF. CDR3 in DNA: TGTGCCAGCAGCTTATCGGCTAGCGGGAGGGCCTACAATGAGCAGTTCTTC.

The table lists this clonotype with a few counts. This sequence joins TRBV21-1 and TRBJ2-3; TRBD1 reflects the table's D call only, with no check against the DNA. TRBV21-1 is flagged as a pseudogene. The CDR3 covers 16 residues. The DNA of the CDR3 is TGTGCCAGCAGCAAATCTATTTCTGGGGGGCCCACTACGCAGTATTTT. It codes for CASSKSISGGPTTQYF.

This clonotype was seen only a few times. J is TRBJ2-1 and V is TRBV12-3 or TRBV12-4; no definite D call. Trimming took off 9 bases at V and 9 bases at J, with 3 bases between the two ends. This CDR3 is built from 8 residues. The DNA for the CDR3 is TGTGCCAGAGGTGAGCAGTTCTTC. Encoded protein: CARGEQFF.

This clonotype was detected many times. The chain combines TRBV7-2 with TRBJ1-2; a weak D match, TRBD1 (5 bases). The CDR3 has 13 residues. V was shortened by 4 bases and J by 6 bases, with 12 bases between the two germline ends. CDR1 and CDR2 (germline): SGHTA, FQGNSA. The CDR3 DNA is TGTGCCAGCAGCTCGCAGGCGGGGGATGGCTACACCTTC. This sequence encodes CASSSQAGDGYTF.

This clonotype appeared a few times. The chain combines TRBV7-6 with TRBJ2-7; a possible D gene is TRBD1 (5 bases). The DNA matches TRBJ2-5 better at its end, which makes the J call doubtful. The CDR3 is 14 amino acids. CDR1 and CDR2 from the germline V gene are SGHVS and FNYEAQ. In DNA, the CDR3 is TGTGCCAGCAGCTTAGCCAGGGCCCCGGAGACCCAGTACTTC. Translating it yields CASSLARAPETQYF.

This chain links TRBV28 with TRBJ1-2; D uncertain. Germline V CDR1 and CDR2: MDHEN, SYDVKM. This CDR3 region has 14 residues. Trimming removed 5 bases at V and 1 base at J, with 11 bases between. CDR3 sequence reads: CASSRESFNYGYTF. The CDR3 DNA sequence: TGTGCCAGCAGTCGGGAATCCTTTAACTATGGCTACACCTTC.

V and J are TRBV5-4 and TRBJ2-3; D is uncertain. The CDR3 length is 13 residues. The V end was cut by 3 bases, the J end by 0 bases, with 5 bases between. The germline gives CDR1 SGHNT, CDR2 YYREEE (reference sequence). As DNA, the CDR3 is TGTGCCAGCAGCTGGGAAAGCACAGATACGCAGTATTTT. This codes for CASSWESTDTQYF.

CDR3 in amino acids: CASTIRGSSSGNTIYF. Written as DNA, the CDR3 is TGTGCCAGCACTATCAGGGGGTCAAGCTCTGGAAACACCATATATTTT. The chain carries TRBV28 and TRBJ1-3, with TRBD1 matching over 7 bases. The CDR3 totals 16 residues. V shed 7 bases, J shed 0 bases, and the junction held 9 bases outside the gene matches. CDR1 and CDR2 from the germline V gene are MDHEN and SYDVKM. The complete variable domain, with remaining parts taken from reference TRBV28 and TRBJ1-3, reads DVKVTQSSRYLVKRTGEKVFLECVQDMDHENMFWYRQDPGLGLRLIYFSYDVKMKEKGDIPEGYSVSREKKERFSLILESASTNQTSMYLCASTIRGSSSGNTIYFGEGSWLTVV.

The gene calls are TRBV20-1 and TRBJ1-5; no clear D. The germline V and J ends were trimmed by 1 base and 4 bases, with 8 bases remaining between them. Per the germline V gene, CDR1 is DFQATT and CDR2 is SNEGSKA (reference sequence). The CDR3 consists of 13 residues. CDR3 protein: CSARARRNQPQHF. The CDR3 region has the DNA TGCAGTGCTAGAGCTCGGCGGAATCAGCCCCAGCATTTT.

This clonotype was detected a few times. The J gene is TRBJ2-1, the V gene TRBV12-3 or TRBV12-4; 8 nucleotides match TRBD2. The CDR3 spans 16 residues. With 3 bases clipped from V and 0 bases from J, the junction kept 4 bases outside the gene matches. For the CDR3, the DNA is TGTGCCAGCAGTTTTTCGGCGGGAGGCTCCTACAATGAGCAGTTCTTC. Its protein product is CASSFSAGGSYNEQFF.

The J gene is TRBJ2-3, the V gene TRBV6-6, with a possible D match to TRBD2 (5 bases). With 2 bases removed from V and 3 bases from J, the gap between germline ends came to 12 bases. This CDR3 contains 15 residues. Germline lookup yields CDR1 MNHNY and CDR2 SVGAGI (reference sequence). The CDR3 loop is CASSYAGSETDTQYF. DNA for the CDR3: TGTGCCAGCAGTTACGCTGGGAGTGAGACAGATACGCAGTATTTT.

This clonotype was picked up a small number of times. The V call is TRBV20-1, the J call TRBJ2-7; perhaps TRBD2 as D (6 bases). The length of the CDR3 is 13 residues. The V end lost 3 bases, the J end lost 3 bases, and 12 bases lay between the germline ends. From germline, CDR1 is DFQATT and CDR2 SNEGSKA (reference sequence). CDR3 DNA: TGCAGTGCTAGGGGACTCCAACGCTACGAGCAGTACTTC. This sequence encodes CSARGLQRYEQYF.

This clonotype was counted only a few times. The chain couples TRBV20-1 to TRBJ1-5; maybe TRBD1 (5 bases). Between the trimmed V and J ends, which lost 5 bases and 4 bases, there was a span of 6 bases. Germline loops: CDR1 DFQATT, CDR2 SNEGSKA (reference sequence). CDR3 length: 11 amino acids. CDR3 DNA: TGCAGTGCTCCAGGGAATCAGCCCCAGCATTTT. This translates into CSAPGNQPQHF.

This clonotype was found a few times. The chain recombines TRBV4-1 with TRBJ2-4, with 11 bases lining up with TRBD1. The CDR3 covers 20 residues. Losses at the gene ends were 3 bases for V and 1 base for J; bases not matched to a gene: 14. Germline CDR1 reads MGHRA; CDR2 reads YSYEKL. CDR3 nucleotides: TGCGCCAGCAGCCAGGAAACCGGGACAGGGGGGCTGTTGGCCAAAAACATTCAGTACTTC. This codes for CASSQETGTGGLLAKNIQYF.

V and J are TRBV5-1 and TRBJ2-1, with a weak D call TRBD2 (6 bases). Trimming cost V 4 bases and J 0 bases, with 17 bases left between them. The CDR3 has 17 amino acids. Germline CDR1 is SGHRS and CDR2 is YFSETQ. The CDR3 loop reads CASSPGGWESSYNEQFF. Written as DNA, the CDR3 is TGCGCCAGCAGCCCAGGAGGGTGGGAAAGCTCCTACAATGAGCAGTTCTTC.

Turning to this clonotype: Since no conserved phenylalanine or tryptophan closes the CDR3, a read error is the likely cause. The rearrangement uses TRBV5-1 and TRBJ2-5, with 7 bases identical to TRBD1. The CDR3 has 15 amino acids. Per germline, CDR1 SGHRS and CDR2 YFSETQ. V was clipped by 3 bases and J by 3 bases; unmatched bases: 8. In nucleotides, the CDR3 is TGCGCCAGCAGCTATGCCGGGACAGAAAAAGAGACCCAGTACAAC. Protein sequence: CASSYAGTEKETQYN.

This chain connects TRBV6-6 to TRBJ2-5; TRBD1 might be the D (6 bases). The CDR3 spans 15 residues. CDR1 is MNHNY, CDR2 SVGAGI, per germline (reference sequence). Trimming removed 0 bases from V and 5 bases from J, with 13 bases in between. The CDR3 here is CASSYSRGNSETQYF. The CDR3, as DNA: TGTGCCAGCAGTTACTCGAGGGGGAATTCCGAGACCCAGTACTTC.

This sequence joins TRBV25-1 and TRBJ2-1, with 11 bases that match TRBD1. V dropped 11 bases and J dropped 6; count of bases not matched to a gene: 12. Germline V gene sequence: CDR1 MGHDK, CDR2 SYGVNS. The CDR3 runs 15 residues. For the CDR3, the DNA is TGTGCCGATACCCCGGACAGGGGGCGCGGCAATGAGCAGTTCTTC. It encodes CADTPDRGRGNEQFF.

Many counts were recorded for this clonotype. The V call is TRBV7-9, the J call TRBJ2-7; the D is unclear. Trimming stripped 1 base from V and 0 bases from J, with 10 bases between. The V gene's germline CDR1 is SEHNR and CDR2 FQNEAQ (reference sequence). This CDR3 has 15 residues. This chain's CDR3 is CASSLDVVNSYEQYF. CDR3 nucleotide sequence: TGTGCCAGCAGCTTAGACGTCGTCAACTCCTACGAGCAGTACTTC.

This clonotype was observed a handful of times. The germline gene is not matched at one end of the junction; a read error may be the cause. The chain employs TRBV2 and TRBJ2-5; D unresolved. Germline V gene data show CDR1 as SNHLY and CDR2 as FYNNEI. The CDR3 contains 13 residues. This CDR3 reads CVSSGAQQETQYF. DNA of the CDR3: TGTGTCAGCAGTGGCGCACAGCAAGAGACCCAGTACTTC.

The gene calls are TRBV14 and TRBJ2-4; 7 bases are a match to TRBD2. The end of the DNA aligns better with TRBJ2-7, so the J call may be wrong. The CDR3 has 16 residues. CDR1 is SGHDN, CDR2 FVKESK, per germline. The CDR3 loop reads CASSQDFGDYHYEQYF. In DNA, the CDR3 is TGTGCCAGCAGCCAAGATTTTGGGGACTATCACTACGAGCAGTACTTC.

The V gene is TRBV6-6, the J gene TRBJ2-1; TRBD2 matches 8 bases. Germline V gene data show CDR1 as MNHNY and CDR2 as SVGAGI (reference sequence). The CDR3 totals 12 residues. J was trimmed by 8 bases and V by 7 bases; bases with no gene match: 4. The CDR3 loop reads CASTRGGYEQFF. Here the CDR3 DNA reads TGTGCCAGCACCCGGGGGGGCTATGAGCAGTTCTTC.

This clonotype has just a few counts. CDR3: CSARDQIKTGELFF. The CDR3 bases are TGCAGTGCTAGAGATCAGATCAAAACGGGGGAGCTGTTTTTT. The chain joins TRBV20-1 to TRBJ2-2, with no clear D. Germline V gives CDR1 DFQATT, CDR2 SNEGSKA (reference sequence). The CDR3 extends over 14 amino acids. The V gene lost 0 bases and the J gene lost 8 bases, with 13 bases spanning the gap.

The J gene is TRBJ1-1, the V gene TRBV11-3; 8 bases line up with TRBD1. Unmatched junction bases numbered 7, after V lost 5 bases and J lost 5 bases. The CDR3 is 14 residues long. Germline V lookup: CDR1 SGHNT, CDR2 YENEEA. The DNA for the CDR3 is TGTGCCAGCAGCCTCAGGGGGCATGGTACTGAAGCTTTCTTT. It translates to CASSLRGHGTEAFF.

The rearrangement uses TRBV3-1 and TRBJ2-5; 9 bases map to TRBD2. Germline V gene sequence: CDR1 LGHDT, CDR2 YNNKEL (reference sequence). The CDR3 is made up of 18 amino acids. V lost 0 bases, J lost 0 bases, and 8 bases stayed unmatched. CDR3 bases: TGTGCCAGCAGCCAAGAGGTCTGGGCTAGCGGGGACCAAGAGACCCAGTACTTC. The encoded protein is CASSQEVWASGDQETQYF.

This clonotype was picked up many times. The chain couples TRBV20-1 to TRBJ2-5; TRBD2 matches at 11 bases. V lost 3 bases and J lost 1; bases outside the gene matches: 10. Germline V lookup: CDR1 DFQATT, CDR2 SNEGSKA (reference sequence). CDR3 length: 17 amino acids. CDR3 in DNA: TGCAGTGCTAGCCAGTACCATAGCGGGAGGGCCCAAGAGACCCAGTACTTC. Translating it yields CSASQYHSGRAQETQYF.

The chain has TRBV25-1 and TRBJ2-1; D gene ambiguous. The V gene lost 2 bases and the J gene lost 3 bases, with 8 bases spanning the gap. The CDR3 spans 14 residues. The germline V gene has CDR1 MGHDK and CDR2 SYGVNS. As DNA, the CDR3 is TGTGCCAGCAGTGAACCAGCTAACTACAATGAGCAGTTCTTC. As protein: CASSEPANYNEQFF.

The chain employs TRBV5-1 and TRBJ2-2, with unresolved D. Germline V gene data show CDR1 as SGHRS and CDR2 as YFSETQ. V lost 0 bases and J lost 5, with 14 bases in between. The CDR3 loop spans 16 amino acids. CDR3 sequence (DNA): TGCGCCAGCAGCTTGGTCTTAGTACTCGGGACCGGGGAGCTGTTTTTT. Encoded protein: CASSLVLVLGTGELFF. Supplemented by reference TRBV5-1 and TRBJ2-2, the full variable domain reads KAGVTQTPRYLIKTRGQQVTLSCSPISGHRSVSWYQQTPGQGLQFLFEYFSETQRNKGNFPGRFSGRQFSNSRSEMNVSTLELGDSALYLCASSLVLVLGTGELFFGEGSRLTVL.